This TCR beta chain derives from a study of OX40 agonist ivuxolimab in advanced cancers. Trimming took 0 bases from V and 9 from J; bases not matched to a gene: 6. From germline, CDR1 is MNHEY and CDR2 SVGAGI. CDR3 length: 16 residues. The protocol was immunoSEQ multiplex PCR, while the TCRdb copy is restricted to in-frame clones and leaves out a portion. The data show roughly 54,000 clones, almost 85% seen once. Sequencing was performed on CD4+ or CD8+ T cells sorted from blood, taken in a trial of the OX40 agonist ivuxolimab. The receptor was isolated from an adult with an advanced solid tumor such as melanoma, head and neck, liver or kidney cancer. The rearrangement uses TRBV6-5 and TRBJ2-1; 12 positions match TRBD2. The CDR3: CASSYSLAGGLGEQFF. The CDR3 DNA reads as TGTGCCAGCAGTTACTCGCTAGCGGGAGGGCTAGGTGAGCAGTTCTTC.